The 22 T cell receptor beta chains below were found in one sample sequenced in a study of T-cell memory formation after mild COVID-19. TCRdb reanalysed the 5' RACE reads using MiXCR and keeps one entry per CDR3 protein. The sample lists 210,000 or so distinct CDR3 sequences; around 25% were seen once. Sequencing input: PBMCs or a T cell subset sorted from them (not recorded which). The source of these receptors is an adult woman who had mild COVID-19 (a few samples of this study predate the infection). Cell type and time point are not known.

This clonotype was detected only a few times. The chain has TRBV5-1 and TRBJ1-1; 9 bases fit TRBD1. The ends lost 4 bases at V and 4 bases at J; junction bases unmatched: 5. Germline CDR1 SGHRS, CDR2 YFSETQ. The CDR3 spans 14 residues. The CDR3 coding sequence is TGCGCCAGCAGCGTAGGACAGGGGACCACTGAAGCTTTCTTT. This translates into CASSVGQGTTEAFF.

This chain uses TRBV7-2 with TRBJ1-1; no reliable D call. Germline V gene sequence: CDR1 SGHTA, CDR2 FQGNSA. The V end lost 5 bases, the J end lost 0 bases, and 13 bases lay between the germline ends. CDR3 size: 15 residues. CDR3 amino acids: CASSPGYGLNTEAFF. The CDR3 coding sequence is TGTGCCAGCAGCCCCGGATATGGGCTGAACACTGAAGCTTTCTTT.

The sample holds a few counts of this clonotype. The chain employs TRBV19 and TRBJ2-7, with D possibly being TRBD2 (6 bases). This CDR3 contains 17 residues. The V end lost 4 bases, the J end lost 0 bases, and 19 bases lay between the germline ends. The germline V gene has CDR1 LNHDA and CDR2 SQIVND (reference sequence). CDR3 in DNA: TGTGCCAGTAGTAGTCCGGGACTCCCTACAAGCTCCTACGAGCAGTACTTC. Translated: CASSSPGLPTSSYEQYF.

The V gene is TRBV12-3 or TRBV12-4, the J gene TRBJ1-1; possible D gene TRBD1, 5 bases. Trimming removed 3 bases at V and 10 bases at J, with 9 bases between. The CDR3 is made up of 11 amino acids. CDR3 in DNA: TGTGCCAGCAGTTTGGGGGTAGGAGCTTTCTTT. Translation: CASSLGVGAFF.

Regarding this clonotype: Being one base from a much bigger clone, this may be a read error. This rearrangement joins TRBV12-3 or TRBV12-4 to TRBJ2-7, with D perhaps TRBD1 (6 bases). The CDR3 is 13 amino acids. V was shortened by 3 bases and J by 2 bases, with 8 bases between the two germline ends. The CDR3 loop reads CASSLDSAYEQYF. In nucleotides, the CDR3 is TGTGCCAGCAGTTTGGACAGCGCCTACGAGCAGTACTTC.

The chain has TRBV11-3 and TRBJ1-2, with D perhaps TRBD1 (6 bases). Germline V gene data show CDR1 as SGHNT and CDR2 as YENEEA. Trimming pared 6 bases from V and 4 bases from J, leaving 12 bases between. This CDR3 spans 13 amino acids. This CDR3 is CASSHTGLYGYTF. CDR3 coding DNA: TGTGCCAGCAGTCATACAGGGCTCTATGGCTACACCTTC.

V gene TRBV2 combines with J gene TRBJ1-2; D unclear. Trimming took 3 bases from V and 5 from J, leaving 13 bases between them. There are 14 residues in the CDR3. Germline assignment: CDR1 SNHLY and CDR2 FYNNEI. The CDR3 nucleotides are TGTGCCAGCAGTGAGGAGGGAGGAAAATATGGCTACACCTTC. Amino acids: CASSEEGGKYGYTF.

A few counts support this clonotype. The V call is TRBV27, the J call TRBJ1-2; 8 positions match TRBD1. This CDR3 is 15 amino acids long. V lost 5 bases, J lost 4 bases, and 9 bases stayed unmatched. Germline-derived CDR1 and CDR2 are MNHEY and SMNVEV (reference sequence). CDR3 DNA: TGTGCCAGCAGTCCCGATTGGACAGGGCCCTATGGCTACACCTTC. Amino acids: CASSPDWTGPYGYTF.

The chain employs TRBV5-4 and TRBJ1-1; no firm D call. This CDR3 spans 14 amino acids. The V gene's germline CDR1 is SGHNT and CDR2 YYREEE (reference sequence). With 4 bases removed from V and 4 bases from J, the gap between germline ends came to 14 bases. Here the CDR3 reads CASSPGPRTTEAFF. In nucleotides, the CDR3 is TGTGCCAGCAGCCCGGGCCCCAGGACCACTGAAGCTTTCTTT.

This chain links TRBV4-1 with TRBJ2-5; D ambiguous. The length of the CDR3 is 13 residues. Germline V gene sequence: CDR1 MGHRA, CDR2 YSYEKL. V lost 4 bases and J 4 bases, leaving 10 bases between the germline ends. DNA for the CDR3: TGCGCCAGCAGCCGCATCGCCCGAGAGACCCAGTACTTC. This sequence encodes CASSRIARETQYF.

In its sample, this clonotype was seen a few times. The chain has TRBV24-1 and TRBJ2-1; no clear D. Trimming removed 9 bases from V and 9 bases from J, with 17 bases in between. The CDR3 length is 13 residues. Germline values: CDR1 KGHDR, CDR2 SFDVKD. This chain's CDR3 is CATVGWASAEQFF. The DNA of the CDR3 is TGTGCCACCGTGGGGTGGGCGAGCGCTGAGCAGTTCTTC.

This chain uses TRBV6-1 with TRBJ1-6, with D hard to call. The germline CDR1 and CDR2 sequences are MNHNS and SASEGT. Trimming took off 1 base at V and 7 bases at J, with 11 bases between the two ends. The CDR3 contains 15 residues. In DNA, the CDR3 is TGTGCCAGCAGTGAAGTGTCGCTAAAGAATTCACCCCTCCACTTT. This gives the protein CASSEVSLKNSPLHF.

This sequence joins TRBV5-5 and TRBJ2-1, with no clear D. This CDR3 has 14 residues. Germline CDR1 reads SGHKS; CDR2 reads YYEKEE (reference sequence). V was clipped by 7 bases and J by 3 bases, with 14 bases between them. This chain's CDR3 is CASCSDVSYNEQFF. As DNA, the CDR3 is TGTGCCAGCTGCTCTGACGTGAGCTACAATGAGCAGTTCTTC.

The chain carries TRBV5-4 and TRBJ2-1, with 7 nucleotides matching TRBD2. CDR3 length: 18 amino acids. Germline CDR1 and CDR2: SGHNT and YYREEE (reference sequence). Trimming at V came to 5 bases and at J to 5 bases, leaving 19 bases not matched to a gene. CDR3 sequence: CASSPKFGAGESHNEQFF. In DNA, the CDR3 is TGTGCCAGCAGTCCCAAATTCGGGGCGGGAGAGTCCCACAATGAGCAGTTCTTC.

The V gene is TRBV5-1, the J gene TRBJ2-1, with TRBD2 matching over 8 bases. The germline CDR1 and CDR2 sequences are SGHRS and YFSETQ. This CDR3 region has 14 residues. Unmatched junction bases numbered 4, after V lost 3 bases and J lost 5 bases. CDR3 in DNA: TGCGCCAGCAGCTCGGGGGGGACCAACAATGAGCAGTTCTTC. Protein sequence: CASSSGGTNNEQFF.

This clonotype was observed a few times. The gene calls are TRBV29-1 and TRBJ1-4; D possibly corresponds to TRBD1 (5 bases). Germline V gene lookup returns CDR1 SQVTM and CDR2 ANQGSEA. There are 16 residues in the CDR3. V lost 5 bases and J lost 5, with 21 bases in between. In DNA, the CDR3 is TGCAGCGTTCGACAGAACGTCTTAGGGTTAAATGAAAAACTGTTTTTT. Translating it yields CSVRQNVLGLNEKLFF. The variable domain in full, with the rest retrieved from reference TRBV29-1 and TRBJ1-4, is SAVISQKPSRDICQRGTSLTIQCQVDSQVTMMFWYRQQPGQSLTLIATANQGSEATYESGFVIDKFPISRPNLTFSTLTVSNMSPEDSSIYLCSVRQNVLGLNEKLFFGSGTQLSVL.

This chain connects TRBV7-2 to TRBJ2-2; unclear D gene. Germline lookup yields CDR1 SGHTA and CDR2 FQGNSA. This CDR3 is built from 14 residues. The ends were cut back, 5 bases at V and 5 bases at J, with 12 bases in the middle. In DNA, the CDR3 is TGTGCCAGCAGCGCCTACTATAATACCGGGGAGCTGTTTTTT. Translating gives CASSAYYNTGELFF.

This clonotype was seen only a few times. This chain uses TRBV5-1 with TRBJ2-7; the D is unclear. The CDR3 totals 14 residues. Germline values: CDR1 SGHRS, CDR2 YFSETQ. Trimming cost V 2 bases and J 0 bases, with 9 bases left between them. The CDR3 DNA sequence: TGCGCCAGCAGCTTAAGGGAAAGCTCCTACGAGCAGTACTTC. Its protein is CASSLRESSYEQYF.

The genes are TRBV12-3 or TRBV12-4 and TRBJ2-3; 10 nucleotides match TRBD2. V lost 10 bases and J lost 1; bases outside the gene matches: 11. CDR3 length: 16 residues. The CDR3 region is CATESPSGGRTDTQYF. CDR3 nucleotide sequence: TGTGCCACCGAATCCCCTAGCGGGGGACGCACAGATACGCAGTATTTT.

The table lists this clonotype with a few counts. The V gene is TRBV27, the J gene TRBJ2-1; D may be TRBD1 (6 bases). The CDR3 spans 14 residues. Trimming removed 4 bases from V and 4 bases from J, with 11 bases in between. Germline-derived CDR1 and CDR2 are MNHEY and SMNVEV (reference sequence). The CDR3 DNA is TGTGCCAGCAGTTACAGGGTTTGGTACAATGAGCAGTTCTTC. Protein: CASSYRVWYNEQFF.

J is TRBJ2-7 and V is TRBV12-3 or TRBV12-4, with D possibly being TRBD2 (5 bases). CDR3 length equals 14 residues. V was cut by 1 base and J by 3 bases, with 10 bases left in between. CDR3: CASSLDGNSYEQYF. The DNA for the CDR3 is TGTGCCAGCAGTTTAGACGGGAACAGCTACGAGCAGTACTTC.

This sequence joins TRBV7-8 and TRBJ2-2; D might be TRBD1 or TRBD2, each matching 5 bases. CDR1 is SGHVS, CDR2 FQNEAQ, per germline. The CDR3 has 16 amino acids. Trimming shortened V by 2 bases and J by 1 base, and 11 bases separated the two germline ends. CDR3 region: CASSLIGGGNTGELFF. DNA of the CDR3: TGTGCCAGCAGCTTAATCGGTGGGGGGAACACCGGGGAGCTGTTTTTT. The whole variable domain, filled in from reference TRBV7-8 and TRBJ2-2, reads GAGVSQSPRYKVAKRGQDVALRCDPISGHVSLFWYQQALGQGPEFLTYFQNEAQLDKSGLPSDRFFAERPEGSVSTLKIQRTQQEDSAVYLCASSLIGGGNTGELFFGEGSRLTVL.